These T cell receptor beta chains were read from a single sample in a study of identical twins. TCRdb processed the 5' RACE reads anew with MiXCR; each CDR3 protein has one entry. The sample carries hundreds of thousands of distinct CDR3 sequences, over 5% recorded once. The sample comprised naive T cells sorted from blood. These receptors were taken from a man aged 18 to 29 in good health. Both conserved end residues are part of each CDR3. Each record gives: clone size, V gene, J gene, D gene, CDR3 protein, CDR3 DNA. The D gene is left open where the match is weak. Size is omitted from some rows. Given values are once, few, many or a class for expanded clones.

clone_size: .
v_call: TRBV11-2
j_call: TRBJ1-5
d_call: TRBD1
cdr3_aa: CASSQTGGERPFSNQPQHF
cdr3_nt: TGTGCCAGCAGCCAGACAGGGGGCGAGAGGCCTTTTAGCAATCAGCCCCAGCATTTT

clone_size: many
v_call: TRBV7-2
j_call: TRBJ2-5
d_call: TRBD2
cdr3_aa: CASSLSGSGQETQYF
cdr3_nt: TGTGCCAGCAGTCTTAGCGGGAGTGGTCAAGAGACCCAGTACTTC

clone_size: many
v_call: TRBV7-2
j_call: TRBJ1-2
d_call: .
cdr3_aa: CASSPRGGAGYGYTF
cdr3_nt: TGTGCCAGCAGCCCCAGAGGGGGGGCTGGGTATGGCTACACCTTC

clone_size: many
v_call: TRBV28
j_call: TRBJ2-5
d_call: .
cdr3_aa: CASSSPQVGFQYF
cdr3_nt: TGTGCCAGCAGTTCCCCTCAAGTGGGCTTCCAGTACTTC

clone_size: .
v_call: TRBV6-2/TRBV6-3
j_call: TRBJ2-1
d_call: .
cdr3_aa: CASSPGIAPYYSYNEQFF
cdr3_nt: TGTGCCAGCAGCCCCGGAATAGCCCCCTACTATTCCTACAATGAGCAGTTCTTC

clone_size: few
v_call: TRBV28
j_call: TRBJ2-1
d_call: .
cdr3_aa: CATSRPGTNSYNEQFF
cdr3_nt: TGTGCCACCTCCCGGCCCGGGACAAACTCCTACAATGAGCAGTTCTTC

clone_size: few
v_call: TRBV4-3
j_call: TRBJ2-5
d_call: TRBD2
cdr3_aa: CASMPTSGQETQYF
cdr3_nt: TGCGCCAGCATGCCCACTAGCGGGCAAGAGACCCAGTACTTC

clone_size: many
v_call: TRBV6-1
j_call: TRBJ2-1
d_call: .
cdr3_aa: CASSRFGLERQFF
cdr3_nt: TGTGCCAGCAGTCGCTTCGGGCTGGAAAGGCAGTTCTTC

clone_size: few
v_call: TRBV11-3
j_call: TRBJ2-4
d_call: .
cdr3_aa: CASWDHSAEPLRNIQYF
cdr3_nt: TGTGCCAGCTGGGACCACTCGGCAGAGCCCCTCCGTAACATTCAGTACTTC

clone_size: many
v_call: TRBV4-3
j_call: TRBJ2-2
d_call: .
cdr3_aa: CASSQDVENTGELFF
cdr3_nt: TGCGCCAGCAGCCAAGATGTTGAGAACACCGGGGAGCTGTTTTTT

clone_size: few
v_call: TRBV15
j_call: TRBJ2-5
d_call: .
cdr3_aa: CATSSLAEETQYF
cdr3_nt: TGTGCCACCAGCAGCTTAGCAGAAGAGACCCAGTACTTC

clone_size: many
v_call: TRBV14
j_call: TRBJ2-5
d_call: .
cdr3_aa: CASSQGAGGTQYF
cdr3_nt: TGTGCCAGCAGCCAAGGGGCTGGAGGGACCCAGTACTTC

clone_size: .
v_call: TRBV20-1
j_call: TRBJ1-5
d_call: .
cdr3_aa: CSASRGSSDQPQHF
cdr3_nt: TGCAGTGCTAGCCGCGGGAGCTCCGATCAGCCCCAGCATTTT

clone_size: .
v_call: TRBV6-1
j_call: TRBJ2-3
d_call: .
cdr3_aa: CASRRGVTDTQYF
cdr3_nt: TGTGCCAGCAGGAGGGGTGTCACAGATACGCAGTATTTT

clone_size: .
v_call: TRBV7-8
j_call: TRBJ2-5
d_call: .
cdr3_aa: CASSATGRRETQYF
cdr3_nt: TGTGCCAGCAGCGCTACAGGGAGACGAGAGACCCAGTACTTC

clone_size: many
v_call: TRBV29-1
j_call: TRBJ2-2
d_call: .
cdr3_aa: CSVELSGNTGELFF
cdr3_nt: TGCAGCGTTGAACTTAGCGGAAACACCGGGGAGCTGTTTTTT

clone_size: .
v_call: TRBV12-3/TRBV12-4
j_call: TRBJ2-3
d_call: .
cdr3_aa: CASAKETGASTDTQYF
cdr3_nt: TGTGCCAGCGCTAAGGAGACGGGGGCTAGCACAGATACGCAGTATTTT

clone_size: .
v_call: TRBV15
j_call: TRBJ2-1
d_call: TRBD2
cdr3_aa: CATSNGLAGQKQFF
cdr3_nt: TGTGCCACCAGCAACGGACTAGCGGGACAAAAGCAGTTCTTC

clone_size: many
v_call: TRBV12-3/TRBV12-4
j_call: TRBJ2-2
d_call: TRBD1
cdr3_aa: CASTTGTVNTGELFF
cdr3_nt: TGTGCCAGCACTACCGGGACAGTTAACACCGGGGAGCTGTTTTTT

clone_size: .
v_call: TRBV10-3
j_call: TRBJ2-1
d_call: TRBD2
cdr3_aa: CAISEQLAGGAYNEQFF
cdr3_nt: TGTGCCATCAGTGAGCAATTAGCGGGAGGGGCCTACAATGAGCAGTTCTTC

clone_size: few
v_call: TRBV7-9
j_call: TRBJ2-2
d_call: .
cdr3_aa: CATTGELFF
cdr3_nt: TGTGCCACCACCGGGGAGCTGTTTTTT

clone_size: many
v_call: TRBV20-1
j_call: TRBJ2-1
d_call: TRBD2
cdr3_aa: CSARPAGGPEQFF
cdr3_nt: TGCAGTGCTAGACCAGCGGGAGGGCCTGAACAGTTCTTC

clone_size: many
v_call: TRBV7-9
j_call: TRBJ2-7
d_call: TRBD2
cdr3_aa: CASSWTSAYYEQYF
cdr3_nt: TGTGCCAGCAGCTGGACTAGCGCTTACTACGAGCAGTACTTC

clone_size: .
v_call: TRBV5-5
j_call: TRBJ2-1
d_call: TRBD2
cdr3_aa: CASSWRTSGRVNEQFF
cdr3_nt: TGTGCCAGCAGCTGGAGGACTAGCGGGAGGGTAAATGAGCAGTTCTTC

clone_size: many
v_call: TRBV12-3/TRBV12-4
j_call: TRBJ1-1
d_call: TRBD1
cdr3_aa: CASSGQVNTEAFF
cdr3_nt: TGTGCCAGCAGTGGACAGGTAAACACTGAAGCTTTCTTT

clone_size: few
v_call: TRBV24-1
j_call: TRBJ2-3
d_call: .
cdr3_aa: CATERDDTDTQYF
cdr3_nt: TGTGCCACGGAACGGGATGACACAGATACGCAGTATTTT

clone_size: many
v_call: TRBV20-1
j_call: TRBJ2-2
d_call: .
cdr3_aa: CSARSPLIAGELFF
cdr3_nt: TGCAGTGCTAGGTCTCCCCTGATAGCCGGGGAGCTGTTTTTT

clone_size: many
v_call: TRBV12-3/TRBV12-4
j_call: TRBJ2-1
d_call: .
cdr3_aa: CASSSESSNEQFF
cdr3_nt: TGTGCCAGCAGTTCTGAGTCTAGCAATGAGCAGTTCTTC

clone_size: few
v_call: TRBV7-6
j_call: TRBJ2-1
d_call: TRBD1
cdr3_aa: CASSLFMGQGADRYEQFF
cdr3_nt: TGTGCCAGCAGCTTATTTATGGGACAGGGGGCTGATCGTTATGAGCAGTTCTTC

clone_size: many
v_call: TRBV6-5
j_call: TRBJ2-2
d_call: .
cdr3_aa: CASSYSLGGGNGELFF
cdr3_nt: TGTGCCAGCAGTTACTCACTAGGTGGTGGTAACGGGGAGCTGTTTTTT

clone_size: few
v_call: TRBV14
j_call: TRBJ2-3
d_call: .
cdr3_aa: CASSQEAGHTDTQYF
cdr3_nt: TGTGCCAGCAGCCAAGAAGCGGGACACACAGATACGCAGTATTTT

clone_size: many
v_call: TRBV5-1
j_call: TRBJ2-2
d_call: .
cdr3_aa: CASSPSIAGELFF
cdr3_nt: TGCGCCAGCAGCCCATCCATTGCCGGGGAGCTGTTTTTT

clone_size: few
v_call: TRBV2
j_call: TRBJ1-5
d_call: .
cdr3_aa: CASSGSASNQPQHF
cdr3_nt: TGTGCCAGCAGTGGTTCAGCTAGCAATCAGCCCCAGCATTTT